This T cell receptor beta chain originates from a study of cytomegalovirus exposure and HLA in healthy donors. The study, taken as a whole, reports: Both high specificity and high sensitivity reportedly marked the classifier's diagnosis of cytomegalovirus status.

Researchers ran the PCR with 60 Vbeta and 13 Jbeta primers. Measured with immunoSEQ multiplex PCR; TCRdb has only the in-frame clones, and not every one. The table shows roughly 170,000 clones, with 75% occurring only once. Germline V lookup: CDR1 SGHRS, CDR2 YFSETQ. The ends lost 2 bases at V and 10 bases at J; junction bases unmatched: 8. The CDR3 loop spans 15 amino acids. This clone was found a few times. The antigen remains undetermined. The sequenced sample consisted of PBMCs. V is TRBV5-1 and J is TRBJ1-6; 8 bases line up with TRBD1. This receptor was identified in a female donor in good health and CMV-seronegative. CDR3 coding DNA: TGCGCCAGCAGCTTTGAACAGGGGGACATATCACCCCTCCACTTT. Encoded protein: CASSFEQGDISPLHF.